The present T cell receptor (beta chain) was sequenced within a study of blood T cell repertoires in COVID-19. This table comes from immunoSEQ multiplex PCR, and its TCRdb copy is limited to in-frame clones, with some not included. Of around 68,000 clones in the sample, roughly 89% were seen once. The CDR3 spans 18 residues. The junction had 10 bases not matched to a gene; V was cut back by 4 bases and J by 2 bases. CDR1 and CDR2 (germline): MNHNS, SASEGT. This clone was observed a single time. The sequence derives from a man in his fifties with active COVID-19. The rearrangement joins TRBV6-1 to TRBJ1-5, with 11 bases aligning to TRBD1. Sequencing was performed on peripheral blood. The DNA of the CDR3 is TGTGCCAGCAGTGGGACAGGGGGCTCATGGGGAGGCAATCAGCCCCAGCATTTT. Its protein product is CASSGTGGSWGGNQPQHF.